A single sample gave rise to the 21 T cell receptor beta chains below, sequenced in a study of blood T cell repertoires in COVID-19. Repertoires were generated with immunoSEQ multiplex PCR, while TCRdb's copy carries only in-frame clones and drops some. The profile covers 200,000 to 300,000 clones, with 90% appearing a single time and roughly 3.9% taken by the ten largest. The sample comprised peripheral blood. These receptors originate from a middle-aged woman with acute or convalescent COVID-19.

V usage is TRBV5-1 and J usage is TRBJ2-7; 7 bases align to TRBD1. The germline V gene encodes CDR1 SGHRS and CDR2 YFSETQ. The CDR3 runs to 16 residues. J gave up 2 bases and V 2 bases, and 10 bases lay outside the gene matches. The CDR3 coding sequence is TGCGCCAGCAGCTTATTCCCGGGACAGCAAACCTACGAGCAGTACGTC. Translation gives CASSLFPGQQTYEQYV.

This chain links TRBV5-8 with TRBJ2-5; tentative D call: TRBD1 (6 bases). The CDR3 length is 15 residues. Trimming shortened V by 2 bases and J by 3 bases, and 14 bases separated the two germline ends. Germline CDR1 is SGHTS and CDR2 is YDEGEE. The CDR3 region has the DNA TGTGCCAGCAGCTTCTCCCAGGGGTTTGAAGAGACCCAGTACTTC. It is translated as CASSFSQGFEETQYF.

V gene TRBV19 combines with J gene TRBJ1-1, with no clear D. The V gene lost 3 bases and the J gene lost 3 bases, with 5 bases spanning the gap. From germline, CDR1 is LNHDA and CDR2 SQIVND (reference sequence). This CDR3 contains 12 residues. The CDR3 reads CASSMQYTEAFF. The CDR3 DNA sequence: TGTGCCAGTAGTATGCAGTACACTGAAGCTTTCTTT.

V gene TRBV18 combines with J gene TRBJ1-1; 8 positions match TRBD1. This CDR3 region has 17 residues. J was trimmed by 3 bases and V by 3 bases; bases with no gene match: 12. Germline loops: CDR1 KGHSH, CDR2 LQKENI. The CDR3 DNA reads as TGTGCCAGCTCACCCCACGGCACAGGGGGTCCCGACACTGAAGCTTTCTTT. The encoded protein is CASSPHGTGGPDTEAFF. The variable domain in full, completed from reference TRBV18 and TRBJ1-1, reads NAGVMQNPRHLVRRRGQEARLRCSPMKGHSHVYWYRQLPEEGLKFMVYLQKENIIDESGMPKERFSAEFPKEGPSILRIQQVVRGDSAAYFCASSPHGTGGPDTEAFFGQGTRLTVV.

This clone appeared once. V gene TRBV2 combines with J gene TRBJ1-3; no firm D call. Germline lookup yields CDR1 SNHLY and CDR2 FYNNEI. The CDR3 consists of 13 residues. Trimming stripped 8 bases from V and 7 bases from J, with 15 bases between. Written as DNA, the CDR3 is TGTGCCAGCGCGGCGGGAACTCCTAACACCATATATTTT. Translation gives CASAAGTPNTIYF.

In nucleotides, the CDR3 is TGCGCCAGCAGTGGACAGGGGGCGGCCTTTATCGGGGAGCTGTTTTTT. It is translated as CASSGQGAAFIGELFF. The chain couples TRBV10-1 to TRBJ2-2; 10 bases agree with TRBD1. This CDR3 is 16 amino acids long. In germline, CDR1 is WNHNN, CDR2 SYGVQD (reference sequence). The V segment lost 4 bases and the J segment 7 bases; nucleotides outside the gene matches: 9.

V is TRBV3-1 (or the pseudogene TRBV3-2) and J is TRBJ2-1, with a weak D call TRBD2 (5 bases). The CDR3 length is 15 residues. With 0 bases removed from V and 5 bases from J, the gap between germline ends came to 11 bases. Germline-derived CDR1 and CDR2 are LGHDT and YNNKEL (reference sequence). The CDR3 DNA sequence: TGTGCCAGCAGCCAAGATGGCGGGCCGGACAATGAGCAGTTCTTC. This translates into CASSQDGGPDNEQFF.

V is TRBV3-1 (or the pseudogene TRBV3-2) and J is TRBJ1-6; D gene ambiguous. The CDR3 is 15 amino acids. V lost 5 bases, J lost 2 bases, and 10 bases lay in between. The germline V gene encodes CDR1 LGHDT and CDR2 YNNKEL (reference sequence). The CDR3 DNA sequence: TGTGCCAGCAGCTTCGAGGGCGCCTATAATTCACCCCTCCACTTT. Translated, it gives CASSFEGAYNSPLHF.

The chain combines TRBV29-1 with TRBJ2-5; 11 positions agree with TRBD1. Germline V CDR1 and CDR2: SQVTM, ANQGSEA. V was pared by 3 bases and J by 1 base, with 4 bases of the junction left unmatched. The CDR3 loop spans 15 amino acids. As DNA, the CDR3 is TGCAGCGTTGAGCCGGGGACAGGGGGCCAAGAGACCCAGTACTTC. Its protein product is CSVEPGTGGQETQYF.

The chain recombines TRBV5-6 with TRBJ2-7, with TRBD2 matching 12 bases. Trimming took 4 bases from V and 3 from J; bases not matched to a gene: 14. There are 18 residues in the CDR3. Germline loops: CDR1 SGHDT, CDR2 YYEEEE. CDR3 residues: CASSIGGLAGTFYYEQYV. The DNA for the CDR3 is TGTGCCAGCAGCATTGGCGGACTAGCGGGGACATTCTACTACGAGCAGTACGTC.

V is TRBV7-8 and J is TRBJ2-2, with D tentatively TRBD1 (6 bases). There are 13 residues in the CDR3. V dropped 5 bases and J dropped 9 bases, with 13 bases sitting between them. Per germline, CDR1 SGHVS and CDR2 FQNEAQ. The CDR3 spells CASSPGVVRELFF. Here the CDR3 DNA reads TGTGCCAGCAGCCCAGGGGTGGTCCGGGAGCTGTTTTTT.

This sequence joins TRBV11-1 and TRBJ1-2, with 8 bases matching TRBD1. This CDR3 has 13 residues. The V segment lost 5 bases and the J segment 7 bases; nucleotides outside the gene matches: 6. Germline assignment: CDR1 SGHAT and CDR2 FQDESV (reference sequence). The DNA for the CDR3 is TGTGCCAGCAGCACGGACAGGGCGGCTGGCTACACCTTC. Translated: CASSTDRAAGYTF. Using reference TRBV11-1 and TRBJ1-2 for the parts outside the CDR3, the full variable domain is EAEVAQSPRYKITEKSQAVAFWCDPISGHATLYWYRQILGQGPELLVQFQDESVVDDSQLPKDRFSAERLKGVDSTLKIQPAELGDSAMYLCASSTDRAAGYTFGSGTRLTVV.

As DNA, the CDR3 is TGTGCCAGCAGCTCGAGCGGGTCAGGCGAGCAGTACGTC. Residues: CASSSSGSGEQYV. The chain couples TRBV7-3 to TRBJ2-7; TRBD2 might be the D (6 bases). CDR3 size: 13 residues. The V gene lost 4 bases and the J gene lost 6 bases, with 13 bases spanning the gap. Germline V gene data show CDR1 as SGHTA and CDR2 as FQGTGA.

V gene TRBV21-1 combines with J gene TRBJ1-5; the table calls TRBD1, which could not be checked here. TRBV21-1 is noted as a pseudogene. This CDR3 is built from 16 residues. The CDR3 DNA sequence: TGTGCCAGCAGCAAAGGGCAGGGCAATAGCAATCAGCCCCAGCATTTT. This sequence encodes CASSKGQGNSNQPQHF.

The chain uses TRBV7-9 and TRBJ2-3, with D perhaps matching TRBD1 (6 bases). Germline lookup yields CDR1 SEHNR and CDR2 FQNEAQ (reference sequence). CDR3 length: 15 residues. Deletions cut 2 bases from V and 1 base from J, with 10 bases between. The CDR3 bases are TGTGCCAGCAGCTTACCGGCAGGGGGCACAGATACGCAGTATTTT. The encoded protein is CASSLPAGGTDTQYF.

This chain's CDR3 is CASRKTGEEQYV. For the CDR3, the DNA is TGCGCCAGCAGGAAGACAGGGGAAGAGCAGTACGTC. The chain carries TRBV10-2 and TRBJ2-7, with 8 bases lining up with TRBD1. Germline-derived CDR1 and CDR2 are WSHSY and SAAADI. The CDR3 totals 12 residues. The junction had 5 bases not matched to a gene; V was cut back by 6 bases and J by 7 bases.

The chain recombines TRBV9 with TRBJ1-3, with no clear D. CDR1 SGDLS and CDR2 YYNGEE come from the germline V gene. The CDR3 loop spans 17 amino acids. V was trimmed by 1 base and J by 0 bases, leaving 14 bases between them. The CDR3 is CASSVKRGWSSGNTIYF. In nucleotides, the CDR3 is TGTGCCAGCAGCGTAAAAAGAGGATGGAGCTCTGGAAACACCATATATTTT.

This chain connects TRBV6-5 to TRBJ1-2; 10 positions agree with TRBD1. The germline V gene encodes CDR1 MNHEY and CDR2 SVGAGI. This CDR3 spans 15 amino acids. The trim removed 6 bases at V and 6 bases at J, leaving 10 bases unmatched. The CDR3, as DNA: TGTGCCAGCAGCCCGGGACAGGGGCAAAATAATGGCTACACCTTC. This sequence encodes CASSPGQGQNNGYTF.

This clone occurred a few times. The chain has TRBV7-3 and TRBJ1-1, with a weak D call TRBD1 (6 bases). The CDR3 length is 13 residues. CDR1 is SGHTA, CDR2 FQGTGA, per germline. Trimming removed 5 bases at V and 2 bases at J, with 9 bases between. The CDR3 region is CASSLRGNTEAFF. The CDR3 bases are TGTGCCAGCAGCCTCAGGGGTAACACTGAAGCTTTCTTT.

The table lists this clone with a few counts. The chain employs TRBV11-2 and TRBJ2-5; tentatively, D is TRBD2 (7 bases). The CDR3 is made up of 15 amino acids. Deletions cut 1 base from V and 3 bases from J, with 12 bases between. Germline loops: CDR1 SGHAT, CDR2 FQNNGV. The CDR3 DNA follows: TGTGCCAGCAGCTTAGGTGGCGGGGGCGAAGAGACCCAGTACTTC. Translation: CASSLGGGGEETQYF.

The chain carries TRBV24-1 and TRBJ2-3; 9 bases are a match to TRBD2. Trimming removed 8 bases from V and 1 base from J; junction bases left unmatched: 3. Germline V gene sequence: CDR1 KGHDR, CDR2 SFDVKD. The CDR3 spans 14 residues. The DNA of the CDR3 is TGTGCCACCATGACTAGCGGCCGCACAGATACGCAGTATTTT. It translates to CATMTSGRTDTQYF.